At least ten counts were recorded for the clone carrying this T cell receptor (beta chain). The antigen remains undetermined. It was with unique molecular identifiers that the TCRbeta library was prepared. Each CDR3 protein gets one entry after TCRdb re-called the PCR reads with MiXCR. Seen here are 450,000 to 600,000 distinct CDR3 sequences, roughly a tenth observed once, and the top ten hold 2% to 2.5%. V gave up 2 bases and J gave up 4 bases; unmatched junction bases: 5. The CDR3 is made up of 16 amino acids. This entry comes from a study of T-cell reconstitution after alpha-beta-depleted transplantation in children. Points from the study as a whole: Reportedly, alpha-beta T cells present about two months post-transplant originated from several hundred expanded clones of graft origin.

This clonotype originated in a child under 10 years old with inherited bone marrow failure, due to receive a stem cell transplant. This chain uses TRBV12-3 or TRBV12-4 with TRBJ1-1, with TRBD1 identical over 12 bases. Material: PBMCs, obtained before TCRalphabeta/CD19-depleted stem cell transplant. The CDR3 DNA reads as TGTGCCAGCAGTTTACGGGGGGGACAGGGGGCCACTGAAGCTTTCTTT. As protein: CASSLRGGQGATEAFF.